A single sample is the source of the 29 T cell receptor beta chains below, sequenced in a study of shared clonotypes between healthy human individuals. Method: immunoSEQ multiplex PCR; TCRdb's copy keeps in-frame clones and lacks some. The sample consists of over 800,000 clones, 85% to 95% of them appearing once. Naive CD8 cells were CD45RO-negative, positively selected for CCR7, excluding terminally differentiated effector memory CD45RA+ cells. The specimen sequenced was naive CD8+ T cells sorted from blood. All receptors derive from a young man in good health.

The chain employs TRBV5-6 and TRBJ2-4; D is unresolved. Germline lookup yields CDR1 SGHDT and CDR2 YYEEEE. V lost 2 bases, J lost 5 bases, and 8 bases lay in between. The length of the CDR3 is 13 residues. The CDR3 region is CASSLGNQNIQYF. CDR3 DNA sequence: TGTGCCAGCAGCTTAGGGAACCAAAACATTCAGTACTTC.

The rearrangement joins TRBV7-9 to TRBJ2-7; D call uncertain. The CDR3 totals 15 residues. In germline, CDR1 is SEHNR, CDR2 FQNEAQ (reference sequence). V was shortened by 5 bases and J by 3 bases, with 17 bases between the two germline ends. The CDR3 protein is CASSLVRSNIYEQYF. In nucleotides, the CDR3 is TGTGCCAGCAGCCTTGTAAGGTCAAACATCTACGAGCAGTACTTC.

CDR3 in DNA: TGTGCCAGCAGCCAATACAGGGGGCGCGGTGAAGCTTTCTTT. It is translated as CASSQYRGRGEAFF. This sequence joins TRBV14 and TRBJ1-1; 9 bases line up with TRBD1. Trimming cost V 2 bases and J 7 bases; bases outside gene matches: 5. The CDR3 loop spans 14 amino acids. Germline assignment: CDR1 SGHDN and CDR2 FVKESK.

The chain couples TRBV11-2 to TRBJ2-3; D remains unclear. In germline, CDR1 is SGHAT, CDR2 FQNNGV. The CDR3 runs to 16 residues. V was pared by 7 bases and J by 0 bases, with 17 bases between. The CDR3 is CASTLWAGESTDTQYF. In DNA, the CDR3 is TGTGCCAGCACGCTCTGGGCAGGCGAGAGCACAGATACGCAGTATTTT.

V gene TRBV28 combines with J gene TRBJ1-1; TRBD1 aligns across 8 bases. V was clipped by 3 bases and J by 6 bases; unmatched bases: 6. The CDR3 extends over 14 amino acids. From germline, CDR1 is MDHEN and CDR2 SYDVKM. DNA of the CDR3: TGTGCCAGCAGTTTCGACAGGGGAGTCCCTGAAGCTTTCTTT. Amino acids: CASSFDRGVPEAFF. Combining the CDR3 with reference TRBV28 and TRBJ1-1 gives the whole variable domain DVKVTQSSRYLVKRTGEKVFLECVQDMDHENMFWYRQDPGLGLRLIYFSYDVKMKEKGDIPEGYSVSREKKERFSLILESASTNQTSMYLCASSFDRGVPEAFFGQGTRLTVV.

The rearrangement links TRBV15 to TRBJ2-2, with 8 bases identical to TRBD2. The CDR3 is 19 amino acids. V trimming: 0 bases; J trimming: 0 bases; junction bases outside the gene matches: 9. The germline CDR1 and CDR2 sequences are LNHNV and YYDKDF (reference sequence). The CDR3: CATSRDAPFSGANTGELFF. The CDR3 DNA reads as TGTGCCACCAGCAGAGATGCCCCATTTAGCGGGGCGAACACCGGGGAGCTGTTTTTT.

The V call is TRBV18, the J call TRBJ2-5; no firm D call. Per the germline V gene, CDR1 is KGHSH and CDR2 is LQKENI. V gave up 0 bases and J gave up 4 bases, with 3 bases separating them. The CDR3 runs 12 residues. The CDR3 sequence: CASSPPGETQYF. CDR3 sequence (DNA): TGTGCCAGCTCACCACCGGGAGAGACCCAGTACTTC.

The chain recombines TRBV18 with TRBJ2-7, with TRBD2 matching 13 bases. J gave up 6 bases and V 6 bases, and 11 bases lay outside the gene matches. Germline V gene lookup returns CDR1 KGHSH and CDR2 LQKENI. The CDR3 has 16 residues. The CDR3 region is CASSGGLAGVGREQYF. As DNA, the CDR3 is TGTGCCAGCTCCGGAGGACTAGCGGGAGTGGGTCGCGAGCAGTACTTC.

A word on this clone: The same CDR3 also results from other DNA sequences found in this sample. J is TRBJ2-7 and V is TRBV7-9; no reliable D call. The V end lost 1 base, the J end lost 2 bases, and 9 bases lay between the germline ends. Per the germline V gene, CDR1 is SEHNR and CDR2 is FQNEAQ (reference sequence). The length of the CDR3 is 14 residues. CDR3 region: CASSLVGRAYEQYF. CDR3 in DNA: TGTGCCAGCAGCTTAGTAGGCCGAGCCTACGAGCAGTACTTC.

V gene TRBV2 combines with J gene TRBJ2-5; a weak D match, TRBD2 (5 bases). V lost 10 bases, J lost 2 bases, and 11 bases lay in between. The CDR3 totals 12 residues. Per the germline V gene, CDR1 is SNHLY and CDR2 is FYNNEI. CDR3 sequence reads: CATWEIQETQYF. The CDR3 nucleotides are TGTGCCACCTGGGAGATACAAGAGACCCAGTACTTC. The whole variable domain, remainder taken from reference TRBV2 and TRBJ2-5, is EPEVTQTPSHQVTQMGQEVILRCVPISNHLYFYWYRQILGQKVEFLVSFYNNEISEKSEIFDDQFSVERPDGSNFTLKIRSTKLEDSAMYFCATWEIQETQYFGPGTRLLVL.

This sequence joins TRBV6-5 and TRBJ1-1; D unresolved. Germline values: CDR1 MNHEY, CDR2 SVGAGI. CDR3 length: 11 residues. V lost 2 bases to trimming and J lost 14 bases, with 12 bases between them. CDR3 in DNA: TGTGCCAGCAGTTACGGGGTCTTACGATTCTTT. This gives the protein CASSYGVLRFF.

This chain joins TRBV29-1 and TRBJ2-5; tentatively, D is TRBD1 (5 bases). Per the germline V gene, CDR1 is SQVTM and CDR2 is ANQGSEA. The V gene lost 8 bases and the J gene lost 6 bases, with 16 bases spanning the gap. CDR3 size: 12 residues. In DNA form, the CDR3 reads TGCAGCAGTACCATAGGGGTCAAGACCCAGTACTTC. Translated: CSSTIGVKTQYF.

The DNA of the CDR3 is TGTGCCAGCAGTGATTGGGAGAACACCGGGGAGCTGTTTTTT. The encoded protein is CASSDWENTGELFF. J is TRBJ2-2 and V is TRBV25-1; no reliable D call. The CDR3 has 14 residues. V was clipped by 3 bases and J by 1 base, with 6 bases between them. CDR1 is MGHDK, CDR2 SYGVNS, per germline.

The rearrangement uses TRBV11-2 and TRBJ2-1; the D gene is possibly TRBD1 (6 bases). Germline CDR1 SGHAT, CDR2 FQNNGV. The V and J ends lost 5 bases and 10 bases respectively, with 18 bases between them. This CDR3 comprises 14 residues. CDR3 residues: CASSLATGRREQFF. The CDR3 coding sequence is TGTGCCAGCAGCCTGGCGACAGGCCGGCGAGAGCAGTTCTTC.

J is TRBJ2-7 and V is TRBV11-2; tentatively, D is TRBD1 or TRBD2 (5 bases each). Germline assignment: CDR1 SGHAT and CDR2 FQNNGV. This CDR3 has 15 amino acids. The V and J ends lost 4 bases and 5 bases respectively, with 18 bases between them. CDR3 nucleotide sequence: TGTGCCAGCAGCTCCATGGGGCAGGGAGCGCACGAGCAGTACTTC. Translation gives CASSSMGQGAHEQYF.

This clone was seen a single time. This CDR3 is CASSSPGQGVDYGYTF. The CDR3 DNA reads as TGTGCCAGCAGTTCCCCGGGACAGGGGGTTGACTATGGCTACACCTTC. The gene calls are TRBV28 and TRBJ1-2; 11 bases line up with TRBD1. Looked up from germline, CDR1 is MDHEN and CDR2 is SYDVKM. The CDR3 totals 16 residues. V shed 4 bases and J 3 bases; nucleotides not matched to a gene: 7.

This clone was found once. The rearrangement uses TRBV5-6 and TRBJ2-1, with 7 bases identical to TRBD2. Trimming removed 4 bases from V and 6 bases from J; junction bases left unmatched: 7. The CDR3 consists of 14 residues. The germline V gene has CDR1 SGHDT and CDR2 YYEEEE. The DNA for the CDR3 is TGTGCCAGCAGCCTTGGACTAGTTGGCAATGAGCAGTTCTTC. Translating it yields CASSLGLVGNEQFF. The full variable domain, in which reference TRBV5-6 and TRBJ2-1 provide the parts outside the CDR3, is DAGVTQSPTHLIKTRGQQVTLRCSPKSGHDTVSWYQQALGQGPQFIFQYYEEEERQRGNFPDRFSGHQFPNYSSELNVNALLLGDSALYLCASSLGLVGNEQFFGPGTRLTVL.

This sequence joins TRBV11-3 and TRBJ2-3; TRBD1 matches at 7 bases. The CDR3 consists of 15 residues. The germline V gene has CDR1 SGHNT and CDR2 YENEEA. The V segment lost 4 bases and the J segment 0 bases; nucleotides outside the gene matches: 4. CDR3 protein: CASSSGTASTDTQYF. The CDR3 region has the DNA TGTGCCAGCAGCTCAGGGACAGCAAGCACAGATACGCAGTATTTT.

Details on this clone: This is likely an artifact of a read error, given a far larger clone one base away. This chain joins TRBV28 and TRBJ2-3, with TRBD2 identical over 11 bases. With V trimmed by 4 bases and J by 0 bases, 0 bases remained unmatched. Germline lookup yields CDR1 MDHEN and CDR2 SYDVKM. This CDR3 is 15 amino acids long. The CDR3 nucleotides read TGTGCCAGCAGTTGGACTAGCGGGAGCACAGATACGCAGTATTTT. Its protein product is CASSWTSGSTDTQYF.

The chain is built from TRBV11-3 and TRBJ2-1; D not certain. This CDR3 region has 14 residues. Germline loops: CDR1 SGHNT, CDR2 YENEEA. Trimming took off 4 bases at V and 6 bases at J, with 13 bases between the two ends. The DNA for the CDR3 is TGTGCCAGCAGCTCCCGAGCACTACCCAATGAGCAGTTCTTC. Its translation is CASSSRALPNEQFF.

This sequence joins TRBV2 and TRBJ1-2, with 7 bases aligning to TRBD1. Looked up from germline, CDR1 is SNHLY and CDR2 is FYNNEI. V dropped 7 bases and J dropped 6; count of bases not matched to a gene: 5. The CDR3 sequence is 12 residues long. CDR3 nucleotides: TGTGCCAGCATCGGTGACAGGGATGGCTACACCTTC. Encoded protein: CASIGDRDGYTF.

This chain uses TRBV27 with TRBJ2-7, with D perhaps TRBD1 (5 bases). The CDR3 length is 13 residues. The germline V gene encodes CDR1 MNHEY and CDR2 SMNVEV (reference sequence). V gave up 5 bases and J gave up 0 bases, with 8 bases separating them. CDR3 region: CASSADTSYEQYF. CDR3 bases: TGTGCCAGCAGTGCGGACACCTCCTACGAGCAGTACTTC.

This clone has only one observation. The V and J genes are TRBV7-8 and TRBJ1-1; D gene uncertain. The CDR3 covers 14 residues. Per germline, CDR1 SGHVS and CDR2 FQNEAQ. The CDR3: CASSRWARDTEAFF. The CDR3 DNA follows: TGTGCTAGTTCGCGGTGGGCTCGTGACACTGAAGCTTTCTTT. Using reference TRBV7-8 and TRBJ1-1 for the parts outside the CDR3, the full variable domain is GAGVSQSPRYKVAKRGQDVALRCDPISGHVSLFWYQQALGQGPEFLTYFQNEAQLDKSGLPSDRFFAERPEGSVSTLKIQRTQQEDSAVYLCASSRWARDTEAFFGQGTRLTVV.

This chain links TRBV29-1 with TRBJ1-2; D gene unclear. The CDR3 covers 15 residues. The V gene lost 2 bases and the J gene lost 0 bases, with 13 bases spanning the gap. Per germline, CDR1 SQVTM and CDR2 ANQGSEA. In DNA form, the CDR3 reads TGCAGCGTTGAATATCGGAGAGACACTAACTATGGCTACACCTTC. This sequence encodes CSVEYRRDTNYGYTF.

This clone was counted between two and nine times. The rearrangement joins TRBV7-9 to TRBJ1-2; D is unresolved. The CDR3 covers 16 residues. Germline V CDR1 and CDR2: SEHNR, FQNEAQ (reference sequence). The V end lost 1 base, the J end lost 3 bases, and 15 bases lay between the germline ends. CDR3 sequence (DNA): TGTGCCAGCAGCTTAGTAGGGAAACCAGGAGACTATGGCTACACCTTC. Translated: CASSLVGKPGDYGYTF.

A note on this clone: This may stem from a read error, because a much larger clone lies one nucleotide away. Other DNA sequences in this sample translate to the same CDR3. This chain joins TRBV15 and TRBJ2-1, with D perhaps TRBD1 (5 bases). The germline CDR1 and CDR2 sequences are LNHNV and YYDKDF (reference sequence). The CDR3 contains 15 residues. CDR3 bases: TGTGCCACCAGCAGAGATAAGGGGCCGGCCAATGAACAGTTCTTC. Amino acids: CATSRDKGPANEQFF.

The chain couples TRBV4-1 to TRBJ1-2; TRBD1 might be the D (5 bases). The V and J ends lost 5 bases and 8 bases respectively, with 21 bases between them. Looked up from germline, CDR1 is MGHRA and CDR2 is YSYEKL. The CDR3 has 15 amino acids. The DNA for the CDR3 is TGCGCCAGCAGCTCTCATGCCGAACAGGTCGTCGGCTACACCTTC. This translates into CASSSHAEQVVGYTF.

This clone was observed a single time. This chain uses TRBV29-1 with TRBJ1-2, with D possibly TRBD1 on 6 matching bases. Trimming cost V 6 bases and J 4 bases, with 15 bases left between them. Germline V gene data show CDR1 as SQVTM and CDR2 as ANQGSEA. CDR3 length: 13 residues. The DNA of the CDR3 is TGCAGCGTGGGGGAAATGGACAGCTATGGCTACACCTTC. It translates to CSVGEMDSYGYTF. Complete variable domain (other parts from reference TRBV29-1 and TRBJ1-2): SAVISQKPSRDICQRGTSLTIQCQVDSQVTMMFWYRQQPGQSLTLIATANQGSEATYESGFVIDKFPISRPNLTFSTLTVSNMSPEDSSIYLCSVGEMDSYGYTFGSGTRLTVV.

The chain recombines TRBV19 with TRBJ2-1; possibly TRBD1 for D (5 bases). Germline CDR1 reads LNHDA; CDR2 reads SQIVND (reference sequence). Trimming left V 7 bases short and J 4 bases short, with 11 bases between. The CDR3 contains 13 residues. The CDR3 DNA sequence: TGTGCCAGTACAAGGGGTATGTACAATGAGCAGTTCTTC. Encoded protein: CASTRGMYNEQFF.